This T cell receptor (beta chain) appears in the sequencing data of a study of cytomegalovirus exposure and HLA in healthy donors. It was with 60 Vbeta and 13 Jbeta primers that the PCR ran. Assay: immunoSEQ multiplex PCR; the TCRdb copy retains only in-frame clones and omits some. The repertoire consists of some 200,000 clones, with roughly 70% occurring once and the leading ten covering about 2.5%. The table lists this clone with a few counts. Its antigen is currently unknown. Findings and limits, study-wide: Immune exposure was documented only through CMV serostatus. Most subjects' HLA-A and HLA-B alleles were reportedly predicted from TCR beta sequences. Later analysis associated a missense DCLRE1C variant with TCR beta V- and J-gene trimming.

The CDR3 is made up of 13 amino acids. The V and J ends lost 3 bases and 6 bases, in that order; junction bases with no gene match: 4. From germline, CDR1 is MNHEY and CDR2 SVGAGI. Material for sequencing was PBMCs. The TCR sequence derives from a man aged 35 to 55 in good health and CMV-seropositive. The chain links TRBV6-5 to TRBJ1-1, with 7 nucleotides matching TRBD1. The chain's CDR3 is CASSYSGQAEAFF. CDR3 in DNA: TGTGCCAGCAGTTATTCCGGACAGGCTGAAGCTTTCTTT.